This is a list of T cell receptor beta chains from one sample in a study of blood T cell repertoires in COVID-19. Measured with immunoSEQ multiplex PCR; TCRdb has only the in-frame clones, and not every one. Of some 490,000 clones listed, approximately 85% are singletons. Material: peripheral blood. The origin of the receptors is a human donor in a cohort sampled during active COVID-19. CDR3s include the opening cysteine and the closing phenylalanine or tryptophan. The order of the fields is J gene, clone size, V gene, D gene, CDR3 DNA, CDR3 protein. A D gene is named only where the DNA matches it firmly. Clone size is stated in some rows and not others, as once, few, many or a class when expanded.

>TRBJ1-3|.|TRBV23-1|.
TGCGCCAGCAGTCACCAGGACAGAGTCTCTGGAAACACCATATATTTT
CASSHQDRVSGNTIYF
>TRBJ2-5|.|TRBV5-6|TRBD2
TGTGCCAGCAGCCCCCCTAGCGGGAAGGGACAAGAGACCCAGTACTTC
CASSPPSGKGQETQYF
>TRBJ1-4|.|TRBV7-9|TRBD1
TGTGCCAGCAGCGCCGGACAGGATCATAATGAAAAACTGTTTTTT
CASSAGQDHNEKLFF
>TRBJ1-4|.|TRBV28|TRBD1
TGTGCCAGCAGTCCTGACAGGGGGCGTAAAAAACTGTTTTTT
CASSPDRGRKKLFF
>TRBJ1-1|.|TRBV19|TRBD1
TGTGCCAGTAGTATCCCCCGGGGGACAGGGGCTGAAGCTTTCTTT
CASSIPRGTGAEAFF
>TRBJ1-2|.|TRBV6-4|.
TGTGCCAGCAAGAATAGCGCCCAAGACTATGGCTACACCTTC
CASKNSAQDYGYTF
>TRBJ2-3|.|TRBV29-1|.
TGCAGCGTTGGGGCGGGTGGCACAGATACGCAGTATTTT
CSVGAGGTDTQYF
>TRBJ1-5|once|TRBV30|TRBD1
TGTGCCTGGAGTGTACCCTTGGACAGGGCGCGGGGCAATCAGCCCCAGCATTTT
CAWSVPLDRARGNQPQHF
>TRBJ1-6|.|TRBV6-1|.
TGTGCCAGCAGTGAAGATCCAGGGCGCTCCTATAATTCACCCCTCCACTTT
CASSEDPGRSYNSPLHF
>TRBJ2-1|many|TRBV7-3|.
TGTGCCAGCAGCTTAACGTCGGGTCTCAATGAGCAGTTCTTC
CASSLTSGLNEQFF
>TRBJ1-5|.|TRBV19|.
TGTGCCAGTAATCCGGGGTTTAGCAATCAGCCCCAGCATTTT
CASNPGFSNQPQHF
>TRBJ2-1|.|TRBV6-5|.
TGTGCCACCGTTTACCTACGGGAGCAGTTCTTC
CATVYLREQFF
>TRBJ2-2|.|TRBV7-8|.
TGTGCCAGCAGCTTAGCACGCTTCGGGGAAGGGGAGCTGTTTTTT
CASSLARFGEGELFF
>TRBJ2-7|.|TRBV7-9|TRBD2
TGTGCCAGCAGCTTAAGGGCTAGCGGGGGGACTACCTACGAGCAGTACTTC
CASSLRASGGTTYEQYF
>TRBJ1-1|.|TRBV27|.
TGTGCCAGCAGTTTAAGCCGGGATCTTGAAGCTTTCTTT
CASSLSRDLEAFF
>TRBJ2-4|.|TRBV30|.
TGTGCCTGGAGTGTATCCTCCCCGGGTAACATTCAGTACTTC
CAWSVSSPGNIQYF
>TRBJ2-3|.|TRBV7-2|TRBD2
TGTGCCAGCAGCCGGCTAGCGGGAGTATCAGATACGCAGTATTTT
CASSRLAGVSDTQYF
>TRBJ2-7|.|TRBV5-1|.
TGCGCCAGCAGTCAGGGGCCCGGCGGGAGCTACGAGCAGTACTTC
CASSQGPGGSYEQYF
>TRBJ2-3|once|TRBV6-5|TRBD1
TGTGCCAGCAGTACAGGGGGCGGGACAGATACGCAGTATTTT
CASSTGGGTDTQYF
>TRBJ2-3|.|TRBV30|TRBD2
TGTGCCTGGACACCTGGACTAGCGGGGCCCGGTACGCAGTATTTT
CAWTPGLAGPGTQYF
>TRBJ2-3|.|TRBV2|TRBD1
TGTGCCAGCAACTCATTCACAGGGGGCACAGATACGCAGTATTTT
CASNSFTGGTDTQYF
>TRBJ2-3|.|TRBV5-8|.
TGTGCCAGCGGTCAACCGGGGGGCACACGAAGAACGCAGTATTTT
CASGQPGGTRRTQYF
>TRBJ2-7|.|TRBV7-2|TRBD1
TGTGCCAGCAGCCTGGGACAGGGGTTCTCCTACGAGCAGTACTTC
CASSLGQGFSYEQYF
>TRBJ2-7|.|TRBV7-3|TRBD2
TGTGCCAGCAGCCTAGCTAGCGGGAGTAACGAGCAGTACTTC
CASSLASGSNEQYF
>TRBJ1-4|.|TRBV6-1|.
TGTGCCAGCAGTGACCGTGGGACAGAAAAACTGTTTTTT
CASSDRGTEKLFF
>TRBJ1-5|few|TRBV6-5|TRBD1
TGTGCCAGCATTATCGACAGGGATCAGCCCCAGCATTTT
CASIIDRDQPQHF
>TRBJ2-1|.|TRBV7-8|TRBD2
TGTGCCAGCAGCGCAGGACTAGGGTCATACAATGAGCAGTTCTTC
CASSAGLGSYNEQFF
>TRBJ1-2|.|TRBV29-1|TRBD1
TGCAGCGTTGAACCCCGGACAGGGGTCTATGGCTACACCTTC
CSVEPRTGVYGYTF
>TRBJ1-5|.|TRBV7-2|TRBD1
TGTGCCAGCAAGCAGGCTGGGGACAGGGTTCAGCCCCAGCATTTT
CASKQAGDRVQPQHF
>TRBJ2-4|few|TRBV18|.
TGTGCCAGCTCACCAGATTCGGGGAACTTAGCCAAAAACATTCAGTACTTC
CASSPDSGNLAKNIQYF
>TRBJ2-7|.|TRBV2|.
TGTGCCAGCAGGTTAGCGGCCCTCTCCGAGCAGTACTTC
CASRLAALSEQYF
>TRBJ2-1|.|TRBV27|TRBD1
TGTGCCAGCAGCCACCGGGACAGGGGGCTGAATGAGCAGTTCTTC
CASSHRDRGLNEQFF